The 13 T cell receptor beta chains below come from one sample, sequenced in a study of blood T cell repertoires in COVID-19 (dated by TCRdb to 2018 to 2021). Receptor libraries were prepared by the immunoSEQ multiplex PCR assay. Drawn from immuneACCESS, this table holds only the in-frame rearrangements with V and J called that TCRdb kept. Clones are partly lost; checked studies trace under half to an unresolved V gene and leave the rest unexplained. The sample table contains around 100,000 clones; only one count was recorded for roughly 84% of them. The leading ten clones occupy 2.1% of the sample. The sample taken for sequencing was peripheral blood. These TCRs come from a human donor in a cohort sampled during active COVID-19.

Only a few counts were recorded for this clone. The chain is built from TRBV20-1 and TRBJ2-7, with TRBD2 matching over 7 bases. Germline CDR1 and CDR2: DFQATT and SNEGSKA (reference sequence). With 3 bases clipped from V and 5 bases from J, the junction kept 13 bases outside the gene matches. CDR3 length: 15 residues. The CDR3 protein is CSASGYGTTLDEQYF. The CDR3, as DNA: TGCAGTGCTAGTGGATACGGGACTACTCTCGACGAGCAGTACTTC.

This clone was seen a handful of times. The V call is TRBV27, the J call TRBJ1-6, with 9 nucleotides matching TRBD1. CDR1 MNHEY and CDR2 SMNVEV come from the germline V gene (reference sequence). The CDR3 length is 13 residues. The V gene end was trimmed by 3 bases and the J gene end by 13 bases; junction bases not matched to a gene: 4. DNA for the CDR3: TGTGCCAGCAGTTTCAACAGGGGGCATCCCCTCCACTTT. As protein: CASSFNRGHPLHF.

V and J are TRBV14 and TRBJ1-1; possibly TRBD1 for D (6 bases). Germline-derived CDR1 and CDR2 are SGHDN and FVKESK. V was trimmed by 4 bases and J by 1 base, leaving 10 bases between them. The CDR3 sequence is 14 residues long. The CDR3 DNA reads TGTGCCAGCAGCCTGGGACACCGGAACACTGAAGCTTTCTTT. It yields the protein CASSLGHRNTEAFF.

The chain uses TRBV6-5 and TRBJ2-1, with D possibly matching TRBD1 (5 bases). The CDR3 has 11 residues. Between the trimmed V and J ends, which lost 6 bases and 6 bases, there was a span of 6 bases. CDR1 MNHEY and CDR2 SVGAGI come from the germline V gene. The CDR3: CASRRGNEQFF. The CDR3 DNA follows: TGTGCCAGCAGAAGGGGCAATGAGCAGTTCTTC.

This rearrangement joins TRBV7-6 to TRBJ1-5, with a weak D call TRBD1 (6 bases). Germline assignment: CDR1 SGHVS and CDR2 FNYEAQ. V dropped 6 bases and J dropped 4 bases, with 16 bases sitting between them. The CDR3 has 15 amino acids. The CDR3 region is CASSSDDRYNQPQHF. CDR3 DNA sequence: TGTGCCAGCAGTTCCGATGACAGGTATAATCAGCCCCAGCATTTT.

The rearrangement uses TRBV25-1 and TRBJ2-3, with 9 nucleotides matching TRBD2. Germline CDR1 and CDR2: MGHDK and SYGVNS. V lost 8 bases to trimming and J lost 0 bases; unmatched junction nucleotides: 9. The CDR3 consists of 16 residues. Here the CDR3 DNA reads TGTGCCAGCCAACGCGGGACTAGCAAAAGCACAGATACGCAGTATTTT. It yields the protein CASQRGTSKSTDTQYF. Full variable domain (missing parts from reference TRBV25-1 and TRBJ2-3): EADIYQTPRYLVIGTGKKITLECSQTMGHDKMYWYQQDPGMELHLIHYSYGVNSTEKGDLSSESTVSRIRTEHFPLTLESARPSHTSQYLCASQRGTSKSTDTQYFGPGTRLTVL.

This chain joins TRBV10-3 and TRBJ1-3, with a tentative D call TRBD1 (5 bases). V was cut by 4 bases and J by 0 bases, with 10 bases left in between. CDR3 length equals 15 residues. The germline V gene has CDR1 ENHRY and CDR2 SYGVKD. The CDR3 reads CAISVGRDSGNTIYF. CDR3 DNA sequence: TGTGCCATCAGTGTGGGCAGGGACTCTGGAAACACCATATATTTT.

This clone was counted a few times. CDR3 sequence (DNA): TGCGCCAGCAGCTTGGGATCCCTCGGAGAGACCCAGTACTTC. Amino acids: CASSLGSLGETQYF. V gene TRBV5-1 combines with J gene TRBJ2-5; D is undetermined. CDR1 and CDR2 from the germline V gene are SGHRS and YFSETQ. V dropped 0 bases and J dropped 4 bases, with 10 bases sitting between them. This CDR3 comprises 14 residues.

This chain connects TRBV18 to TRBJ2-4; D unclear. This CDR3 comprises 13 residues. Trimming stripped 6 bases from V and 0 bases from J, with 6 bases between. The V gene's germline CDR1 is KGHSH and CDR2 LQKENI. CDR3: CASSQLAKNIQYF. The CDR3 coding sequence is TGTGCCAGCTCCCAATTAGCCAAAAACATTCAGTACTTC.

The chain employs TRBV5-1 and TRBJ2-5, with 11 bases fitting TRBD2. Germline V gene sequence: CDR1 SGHRS, CDR2 YFSETQ. J was trimmed by 2 bases and V by 1 base; bases with no gene match: 10. This CDR3 has 18 amino acids. The CDR3 reads CASSLFLAGGSGQETQYF. In DNA, the CDR3 is TGCGCCAGCAGCTTGTTCCTAGCGGGAGGATCGGGACAAGAGACCCAGTACTTC. Using reference TRBV5-1 and TRBJ2-5 for the parts outside the CDR3, the full variable domain is KAGVTQTPRYLIKTRGQQVTLSCSPISGHRSVSWYQQTPGQGLQFLFEYFSETQRNKGNFPGRFSGRQFSNSRSEMNVSTLELGDSALYLCASSLFLAGGSGQETQYFGPGTRLLVL.

The chain has TRBV7-2 and TRBJ1-1, with D maybe TRBD1 (6 bases). CDR1 is SGHTA and CDR2 is FQGNSA in the germline V gene. Trimming took 6 bases from V and 0 from J, leaving 8 bases between them. This CDR3 is built from 13 residues. The CDR3 coding sequence is TGTGCCAGCAGAGGACAGATGAACACTGAAGCTTTCTTT. Translating gives CASRGQMNTEAFF.

The rearrangement joins TRBV5-6 to TRBJ1-1; TRBD1 matches at 7 bases. Germline V lookup: CDR1 SGHDT, CDR2 YYEEEE. The CDR3 loop spans 14 amino acids. V shed 5 bases, J shed 4 bases, and the junction held 8 bases outside the gene matches. CDR3 in DNA: TGTGCCAGCAGTTCAAACAGGGGAGGCACTGAAGCTTTCTTT. This codes for CASSSNRGGTEAFF.

The gene calls are TRBV28 and TRBJ2-7, with D possibly being TRBD1 (6 bases). The CDR3 length is 11 residues. Germline CDR1 is MDHEN and CDR2 is SYDVKM. V was trimmed by 10 bases and J by 3 bases, leaving 10 bases between them. CDR3 sequence: CATKDSYEQYF. The CDR3, as DNA: TGTGCCACTAAGGACAGCTACGAGCAGTACTTC.